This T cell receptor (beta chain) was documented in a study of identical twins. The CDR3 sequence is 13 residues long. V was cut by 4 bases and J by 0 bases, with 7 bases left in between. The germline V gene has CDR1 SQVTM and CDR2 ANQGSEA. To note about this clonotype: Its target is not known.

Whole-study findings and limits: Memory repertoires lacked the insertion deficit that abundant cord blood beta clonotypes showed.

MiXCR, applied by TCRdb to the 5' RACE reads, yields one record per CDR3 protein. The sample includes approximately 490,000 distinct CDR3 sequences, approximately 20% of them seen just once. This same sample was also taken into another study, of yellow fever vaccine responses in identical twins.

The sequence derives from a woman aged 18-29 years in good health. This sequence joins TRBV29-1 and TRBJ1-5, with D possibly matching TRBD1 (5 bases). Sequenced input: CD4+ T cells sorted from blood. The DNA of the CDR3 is TGCAGCGTTGTACAGGATAGCAATCAGCCCCAGCATTTT. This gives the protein CSVVQDSNQPQHF.